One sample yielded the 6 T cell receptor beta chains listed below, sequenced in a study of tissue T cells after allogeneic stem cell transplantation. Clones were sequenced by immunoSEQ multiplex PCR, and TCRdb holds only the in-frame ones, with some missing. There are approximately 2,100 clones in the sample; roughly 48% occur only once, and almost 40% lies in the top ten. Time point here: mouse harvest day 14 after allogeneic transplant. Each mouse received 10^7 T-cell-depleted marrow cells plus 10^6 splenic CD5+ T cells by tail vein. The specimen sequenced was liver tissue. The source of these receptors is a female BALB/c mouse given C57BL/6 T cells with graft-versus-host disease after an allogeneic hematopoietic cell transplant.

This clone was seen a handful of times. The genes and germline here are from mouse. The CDR3 region is CASSFKLSGNTLYF. Partial CDR3 DNA: TGTGCCAGCAGCTTCAAACTTTCTGGAAATACGCTCTAT. The genes are TRBV4 and TRBJ1-3, with D uncertain. The read ends 1 residue before the CDR3 terminus; that terminus is restored from the germline J gene. The CDR3 runs 14 residues. Germline loops: CDR1 LGHDT, CDR2 YNNKQL (reference sequence). V was cut by 4 bases and J by 0 bases, with 7 bases left in between.

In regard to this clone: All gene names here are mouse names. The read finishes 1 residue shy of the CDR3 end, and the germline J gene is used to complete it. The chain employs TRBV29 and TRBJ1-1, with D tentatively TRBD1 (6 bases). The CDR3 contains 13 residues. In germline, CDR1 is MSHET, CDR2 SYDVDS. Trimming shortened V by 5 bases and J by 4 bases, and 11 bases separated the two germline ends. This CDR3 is CASSAGEGTEVFF. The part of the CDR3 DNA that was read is TGTGCTAGCAGTGCAGGGGAGGGCACAGAAGTCTTC. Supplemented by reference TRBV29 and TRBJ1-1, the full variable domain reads DMKVTQMPRYLIKRMGENVLLECGQDMSHETMYWYRQDPGLGLQLIYISYDVDSNSEGDIPKGYRVSRKKREHFSLILDSAKTNQTSVYFCASSAGEGTEVFFGKGTRLTVV.

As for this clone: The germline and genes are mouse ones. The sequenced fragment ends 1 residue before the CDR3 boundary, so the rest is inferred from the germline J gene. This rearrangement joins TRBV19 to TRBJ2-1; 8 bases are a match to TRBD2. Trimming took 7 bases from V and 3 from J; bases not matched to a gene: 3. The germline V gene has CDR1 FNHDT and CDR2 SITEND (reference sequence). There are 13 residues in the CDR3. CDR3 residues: CASVDWVYAEQFF. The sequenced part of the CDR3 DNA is TGTGCCAGCGTGGACTGGGTCTATGCTGAGCAGTTC.

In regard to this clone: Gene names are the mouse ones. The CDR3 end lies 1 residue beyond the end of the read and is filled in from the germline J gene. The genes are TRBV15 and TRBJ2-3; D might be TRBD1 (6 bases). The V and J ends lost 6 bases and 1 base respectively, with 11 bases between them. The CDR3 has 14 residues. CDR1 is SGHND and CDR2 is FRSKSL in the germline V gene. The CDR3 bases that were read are TGTGCCAGCAGACAGGGAGCTGGTGCAGAAACGCTGTAT. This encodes CASRQGAGAETLY. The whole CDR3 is CASRQGAGAETLYF.

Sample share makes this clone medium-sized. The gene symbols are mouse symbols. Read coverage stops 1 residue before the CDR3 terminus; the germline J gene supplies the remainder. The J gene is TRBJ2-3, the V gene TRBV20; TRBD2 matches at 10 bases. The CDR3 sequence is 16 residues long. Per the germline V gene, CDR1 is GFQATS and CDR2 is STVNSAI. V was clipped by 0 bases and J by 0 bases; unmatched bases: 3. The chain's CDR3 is CGARDWGGASAETLYF. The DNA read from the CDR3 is TGTGGTGCTAGGGACTGGGGGGGCGCGAGTGCAGAAACGCTGTAT.

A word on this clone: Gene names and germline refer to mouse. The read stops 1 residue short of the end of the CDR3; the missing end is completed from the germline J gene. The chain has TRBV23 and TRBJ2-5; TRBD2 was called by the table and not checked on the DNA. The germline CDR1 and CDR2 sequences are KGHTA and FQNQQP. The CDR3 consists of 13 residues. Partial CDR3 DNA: TGCTCCAGCAGTCAATCATCTGGAGACACCCAGTAC. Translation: CSSSQSSGDTQY. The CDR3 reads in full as CSSSQSSGDTQYF.